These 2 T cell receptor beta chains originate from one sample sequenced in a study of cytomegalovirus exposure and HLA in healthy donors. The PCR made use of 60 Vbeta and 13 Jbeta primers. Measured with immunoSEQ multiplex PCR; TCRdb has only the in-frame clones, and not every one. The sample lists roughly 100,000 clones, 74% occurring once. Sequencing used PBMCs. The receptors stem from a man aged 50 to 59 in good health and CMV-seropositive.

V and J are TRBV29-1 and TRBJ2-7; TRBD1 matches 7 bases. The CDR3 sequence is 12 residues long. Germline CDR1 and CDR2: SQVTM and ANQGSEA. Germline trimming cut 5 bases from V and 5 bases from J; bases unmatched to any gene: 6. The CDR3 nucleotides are TGCAGCGTTAAGGACAGGCAACACGAGCAGTACTTC. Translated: CSVKDRQHEQYF.

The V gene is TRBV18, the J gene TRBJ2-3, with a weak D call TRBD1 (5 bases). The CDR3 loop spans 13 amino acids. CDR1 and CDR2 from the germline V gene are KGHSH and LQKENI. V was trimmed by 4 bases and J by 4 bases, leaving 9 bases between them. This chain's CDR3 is CASSLPGSDTQYF. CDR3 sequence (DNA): TGTGCCAGCTCACTGCCAGGGTCAGATACGCAGTATTTT.